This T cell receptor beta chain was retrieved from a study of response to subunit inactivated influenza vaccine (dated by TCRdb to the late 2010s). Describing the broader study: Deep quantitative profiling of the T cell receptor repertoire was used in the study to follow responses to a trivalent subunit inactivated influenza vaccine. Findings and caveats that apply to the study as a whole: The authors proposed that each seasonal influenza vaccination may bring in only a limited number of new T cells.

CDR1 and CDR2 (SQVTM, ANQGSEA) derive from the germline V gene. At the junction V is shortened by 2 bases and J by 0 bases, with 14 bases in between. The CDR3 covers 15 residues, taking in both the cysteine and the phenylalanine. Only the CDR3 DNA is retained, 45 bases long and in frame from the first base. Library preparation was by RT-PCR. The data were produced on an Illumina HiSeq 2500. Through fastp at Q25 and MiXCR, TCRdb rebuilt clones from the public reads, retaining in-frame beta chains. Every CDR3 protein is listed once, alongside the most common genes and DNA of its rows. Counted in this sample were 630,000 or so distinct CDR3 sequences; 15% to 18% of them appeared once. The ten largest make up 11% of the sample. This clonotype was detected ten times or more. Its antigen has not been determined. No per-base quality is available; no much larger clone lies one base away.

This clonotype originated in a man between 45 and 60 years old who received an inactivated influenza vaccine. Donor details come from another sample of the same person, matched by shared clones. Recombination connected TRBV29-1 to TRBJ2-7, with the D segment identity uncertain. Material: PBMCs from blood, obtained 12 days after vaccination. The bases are TGCAGCGTTGAATATAGACACCTGAGCTCCTACGAGCAGTACTTC. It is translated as CSVEYRHLSSYEQYF.